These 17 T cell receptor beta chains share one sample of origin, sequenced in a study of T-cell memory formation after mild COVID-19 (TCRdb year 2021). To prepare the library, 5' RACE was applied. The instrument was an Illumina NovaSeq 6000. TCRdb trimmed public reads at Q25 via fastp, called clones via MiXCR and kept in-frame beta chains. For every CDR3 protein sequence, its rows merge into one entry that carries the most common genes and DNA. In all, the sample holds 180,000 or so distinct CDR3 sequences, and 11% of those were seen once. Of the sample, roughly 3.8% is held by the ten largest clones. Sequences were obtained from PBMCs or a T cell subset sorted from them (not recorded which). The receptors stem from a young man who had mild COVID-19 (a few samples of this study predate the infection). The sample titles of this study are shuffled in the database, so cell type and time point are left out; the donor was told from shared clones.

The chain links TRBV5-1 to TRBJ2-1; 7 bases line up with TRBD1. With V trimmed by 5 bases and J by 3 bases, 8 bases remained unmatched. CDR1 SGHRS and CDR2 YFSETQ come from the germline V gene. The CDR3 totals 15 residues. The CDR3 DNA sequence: TGCGCCAGCAGAGAGGTCGGGGACAGCTACAATGAGCAGTTCTTC. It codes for CASREVGDSYNEQFF.

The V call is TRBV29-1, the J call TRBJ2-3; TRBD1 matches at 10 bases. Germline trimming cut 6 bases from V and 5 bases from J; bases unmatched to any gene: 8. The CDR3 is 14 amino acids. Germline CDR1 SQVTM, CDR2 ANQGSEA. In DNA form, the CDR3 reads TGCAGCGTACGACAGGGGGCAAGCGTAGATACGCAGTATTTT. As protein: CSVRQGASVDTQYF.

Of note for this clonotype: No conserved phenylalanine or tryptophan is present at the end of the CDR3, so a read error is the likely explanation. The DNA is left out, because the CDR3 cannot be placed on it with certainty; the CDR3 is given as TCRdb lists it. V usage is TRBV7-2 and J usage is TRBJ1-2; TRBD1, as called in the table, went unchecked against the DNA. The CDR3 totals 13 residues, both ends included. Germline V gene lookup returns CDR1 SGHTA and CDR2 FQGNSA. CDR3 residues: CASSLEPMGRVPL.

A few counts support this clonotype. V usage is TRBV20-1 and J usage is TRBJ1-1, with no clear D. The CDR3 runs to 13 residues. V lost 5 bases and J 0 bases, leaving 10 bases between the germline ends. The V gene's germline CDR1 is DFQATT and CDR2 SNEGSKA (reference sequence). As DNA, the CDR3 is TGCAGTGCTCTATCCGACATGAACACTGAAGCTTTCTTT. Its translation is CSALSDMNTEAFF.

The CDR3: CASSLNLGGAQAGELFF. The CDR3 nucleotides are TGTGCCAGCAGCTTGAATCTAGGCGGGGCGCAGGCCGGGGAGCTGTTTTTT. V is TRBV5-6 and J is TRBJ2-2, with a possible D match to TRBD2 (6 bases). The V gene's germline CDR1 is SGHDT and CDR2 YYEEEE. CDR3 length equals 17 residues. V lost 1 base, J lost 6 bases, and 19 bases lay in between.

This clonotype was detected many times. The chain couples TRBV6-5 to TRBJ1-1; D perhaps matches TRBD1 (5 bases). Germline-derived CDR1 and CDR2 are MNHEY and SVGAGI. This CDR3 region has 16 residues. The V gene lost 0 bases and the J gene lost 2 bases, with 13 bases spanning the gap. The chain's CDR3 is CASSYSFWGSNTEAFF. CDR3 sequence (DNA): TGTGCCAGCAGTTACTCGTTCTGGGGCTCTAACACTGAAGCTTTCTTT.

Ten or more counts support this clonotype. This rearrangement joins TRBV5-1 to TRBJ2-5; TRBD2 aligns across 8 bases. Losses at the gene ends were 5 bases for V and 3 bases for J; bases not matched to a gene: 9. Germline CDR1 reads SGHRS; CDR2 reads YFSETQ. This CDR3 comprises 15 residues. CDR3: CASRSGGLVKETQYF. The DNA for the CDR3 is TGCGCCAGCAGGAGTGGGGGACTAGTGAAAGAGACCCAGTACTTC.

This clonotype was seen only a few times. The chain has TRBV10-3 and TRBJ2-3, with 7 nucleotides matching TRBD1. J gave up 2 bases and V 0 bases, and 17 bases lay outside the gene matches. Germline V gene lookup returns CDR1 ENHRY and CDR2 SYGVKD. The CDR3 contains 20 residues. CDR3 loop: CAISESPSRRRQGLTDTQYF. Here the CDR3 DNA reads TGTGCCATCAGTGAGTCGCCCTCTCGGCGGCGACAGGGCCTCACAGATACGCAGTATTTT.

The CDR3 nucleotides read TGTGCCAGCAGCTTGAACAGGAGAATGGTTGAAGCTTTCTTT. It specifies CASSLNRRMVEAFF. The rearrangement uses TRBV5-6 and TRBJ1-1; D perhaps matches TRBD1 (5 bases). CDR1 SGHDT and CDR2 YYEEEE come from the germline V gene. Trimming took 1 base from V and 7 from J, leaving 14 bases between them. This CDR3 region has 14 residues.

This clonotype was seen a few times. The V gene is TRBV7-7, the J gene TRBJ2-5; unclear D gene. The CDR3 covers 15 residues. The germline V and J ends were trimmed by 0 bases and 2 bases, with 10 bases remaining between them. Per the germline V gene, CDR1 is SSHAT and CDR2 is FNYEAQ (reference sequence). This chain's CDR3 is CASSLAVGLQETQYF. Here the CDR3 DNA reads TGTGCCAGCAGCTTAGCAGTCGGCCTACAAGAGACCCAGTACTTC.

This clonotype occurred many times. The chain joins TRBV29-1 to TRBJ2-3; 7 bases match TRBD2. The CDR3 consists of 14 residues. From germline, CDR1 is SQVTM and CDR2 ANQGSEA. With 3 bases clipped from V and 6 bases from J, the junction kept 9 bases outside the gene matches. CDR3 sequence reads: CSVDIGGLTDTQYF. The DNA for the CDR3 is TGCAGCGTTGATATCGGGGGGTTAACGGATACGCAGTATTTT.

The DNA of the CDR3 is TGCGCCAGCAGTCAATCCGGGACAGGGAAAGGACAAGAGACCCAGTACTTC. It encodes CASSQSGTGKGQETQYF. The rearrangement uses TRBV23-1 and TRBJ2-5, with 9 bases that match TRBD1. TRBV23-1 is placed among ORFs of uncertain function. This CDR3 has 17 residues. V lost 0 bases and J lost 2; bases outside the gene matches: 7.

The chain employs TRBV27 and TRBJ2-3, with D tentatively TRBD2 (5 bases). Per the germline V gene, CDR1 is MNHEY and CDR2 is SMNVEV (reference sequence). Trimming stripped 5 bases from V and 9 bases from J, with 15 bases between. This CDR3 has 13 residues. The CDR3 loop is CASSTRQERTQYF. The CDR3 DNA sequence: TGTGCCAGCAGTACCCGCCAGGAGCGGACGCAGTATTTT.

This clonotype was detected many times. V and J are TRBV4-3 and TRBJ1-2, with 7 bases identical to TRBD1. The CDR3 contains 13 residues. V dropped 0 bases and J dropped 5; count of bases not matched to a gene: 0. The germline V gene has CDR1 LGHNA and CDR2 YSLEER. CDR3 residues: CASSQETGYGYTF. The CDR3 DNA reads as TGCGCCAGCAGCCAAGAGACAGGGTATGGCTACACCTTC.

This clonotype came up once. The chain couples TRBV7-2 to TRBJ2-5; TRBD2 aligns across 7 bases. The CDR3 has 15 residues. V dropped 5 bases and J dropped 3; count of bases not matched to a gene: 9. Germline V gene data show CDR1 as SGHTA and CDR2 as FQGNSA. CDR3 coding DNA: TGTGCCAGCAGCCGCTGGCGGGGGTCGGAAGAGACCCAGTACTTC. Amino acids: CASSRWRGSEETQYF.

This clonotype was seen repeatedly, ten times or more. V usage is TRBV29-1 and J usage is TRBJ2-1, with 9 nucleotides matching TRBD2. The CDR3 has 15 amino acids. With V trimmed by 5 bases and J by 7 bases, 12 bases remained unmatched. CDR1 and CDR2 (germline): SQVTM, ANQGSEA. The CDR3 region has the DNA TGCAGCGTTAACGTAATGCGGGGGGGCCTGAATGAGCAGTTCTTC. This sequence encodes CSVNVMRGGLNEQFF.

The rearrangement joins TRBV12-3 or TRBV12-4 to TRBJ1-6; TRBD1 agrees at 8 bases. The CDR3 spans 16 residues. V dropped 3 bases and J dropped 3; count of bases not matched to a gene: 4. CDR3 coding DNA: TGTGCCAGCAGTTTGGGGACAGGCTTCTATAATTCACCCCTCCACTTT. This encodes CASSLGTGFYNSPLHF.